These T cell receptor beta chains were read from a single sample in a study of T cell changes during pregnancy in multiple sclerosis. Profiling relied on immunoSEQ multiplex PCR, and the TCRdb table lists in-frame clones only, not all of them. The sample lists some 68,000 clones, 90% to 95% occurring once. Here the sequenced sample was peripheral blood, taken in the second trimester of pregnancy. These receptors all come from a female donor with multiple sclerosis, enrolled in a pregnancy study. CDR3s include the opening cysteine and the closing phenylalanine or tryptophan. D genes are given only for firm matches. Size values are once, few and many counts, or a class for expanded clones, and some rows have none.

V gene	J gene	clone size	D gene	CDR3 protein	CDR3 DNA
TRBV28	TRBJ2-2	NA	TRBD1	CASTRQGIGELFF	TGTGCCAGCACTCGACAGGGGATCGGGGAGCTGTTTTTT
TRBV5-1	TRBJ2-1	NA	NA	CASSPRRAGANEQFF	TGCGCCAGCAGTCCGCGGCGGGCAGGGGCCAATGAGCAGTTCTTC
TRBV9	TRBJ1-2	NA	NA	CASSVELNYGYTF	TGTGCCAGCAGCGTAGAGCTTAACTATGGCTACACCTTC
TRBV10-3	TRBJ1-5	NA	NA	CAISDGGGVQPQHF	TGTGCCATCAGTGACGGAGGGGGGGTCCAGCCCCAGCATTTT
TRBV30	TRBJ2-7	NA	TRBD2	CAWSGTSAPYYEQYF	TGTGCCTGGTCCGGCACTAGCGCTCCCTATTACGAGCAGTACTTC
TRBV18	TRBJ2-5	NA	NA	CASSPISGQTIRGSQYF	TGTGCCAGCTCACCGATCTCGGGACAGACGATCCGGGGGTCCCAGTACTTC
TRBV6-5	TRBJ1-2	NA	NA	CASSYSTWTSNYGYTF	TGTGCCAGCAGTTACTCGACCTGGACATCGAACTATGGCTACACCTTC
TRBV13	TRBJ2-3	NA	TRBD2	CASSGWTSGASTDTQYF	TGTGCCAGCAGCGGTTGGACTAGCGGGGCCAGCACAGATACGCAGTATTTT
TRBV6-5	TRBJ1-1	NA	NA	CASTKAGRSTEAFF	TGTGCCAGCACTAAGGCGGGGCGGTCAACTGAAGCTTTCTTT
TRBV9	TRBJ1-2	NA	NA	CASSVVARDYGYTF	TGTGCCAGCAGCGTAGTTGCACGGGACTATGGCTACACCTTC
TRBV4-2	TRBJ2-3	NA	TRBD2	CASSPGTSGFSDTQYF	TGTGCCAGCAGCCCAGGGACTAGCGGTTTCTCAGATACGCAGTATTTT
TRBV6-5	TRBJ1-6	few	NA	CASSIGVGWNSPLHF	TGTGCCAGCAGCATCGGGGTGGGGTGGAATTCACCCCTCCACTTT
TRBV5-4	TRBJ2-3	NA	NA	CASSLGQYGTDTQYF	TGTGCCAGCAGCTTGGGTCAGTACGGCACAGATACGCAGTATTTT
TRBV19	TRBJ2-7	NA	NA	CASSSIFSAYEQYF	TGTGCCAGTAGTAGCATATTCAGCGCCTACGAGCAGTACTTC
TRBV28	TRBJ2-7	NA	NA	CASSLSQRSYEQYF	TGTGCCAGCAGTTTAAGTCAGCGCTCCTACGAGCAGTACTTC
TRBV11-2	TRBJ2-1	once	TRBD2	CASSPRTSGTGEQFF	TGTGCCAGCAGCCCGCGGACTAGCGGGACGGGTGAGCAGTTCTTC
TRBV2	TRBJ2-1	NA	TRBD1	CASIIPRGQGVDEQFF	TGTGCCAGCATTATCCCCCGGGGACAGGGGGTTGATGAGCAGTTCTTC
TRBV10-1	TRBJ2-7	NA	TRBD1	CASSELDRAYEQYF	TGCGCCAGCAGTGAGTTGGACAGGGCCTACGAGCAGTACTTC
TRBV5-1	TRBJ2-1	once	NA	CASSLEHASYNEQFF	TGCGCCAGCAGCTTGGAACATGCTAGCTACAATGAGCAGTTCTTC
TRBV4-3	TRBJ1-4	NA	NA	CASSQDGGGNTLDEKLFF	TGCGCCAGCAGCCAAGATGGCGGCGGTAACACCTTGGATGAAAAACTGTTTTTT
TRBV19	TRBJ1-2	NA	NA	CASSIGQHIYGYTF	TGTGCCAGTAGTATAGGACAGCATATCTATGGCTACACCTTC
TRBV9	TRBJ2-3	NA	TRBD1	CASSASDRGTDTQYF	TGTGCCAGCAGCGCCTCGGACAGGGGTACAGATACGCAGTATTTT
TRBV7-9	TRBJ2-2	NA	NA	CATTGQTNTGELFF	TGTGCCACCACAGGACAGACCAACACCGGGGAGCTGTTTTTT
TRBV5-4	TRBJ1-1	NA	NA	CASSLQGPGTEAFF	TGTGCCAGCAGCTTGCAGGGGCCAGGCACTGAAGCTTTCTTT
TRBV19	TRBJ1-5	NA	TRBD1	CATSRGQDLGNQPQHF	TGTGCCACCTCCAGGGGGCAGGATTTAGGAAATCAGCCCCAGCATTTT
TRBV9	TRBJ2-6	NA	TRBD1	CASSANQGESGTGANVLTF	TGTGCCAGCAGCGCCAACCAGGGGGAATCAGGAACTGGGGCCAACGTCCTGACTTTC
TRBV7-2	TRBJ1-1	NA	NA	CASSLALTGEAFF	TGTGCCAGCAGCTTAGCGCTAACGGGTGAAGCTTTCTTT
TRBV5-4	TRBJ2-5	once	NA	CASRYKETGAQYF	TGTGCCAGCAGATACAAAGAAACGGGGGCCCAGTACTTC
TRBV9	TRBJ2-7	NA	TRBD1	CASSLRDRGSYEQYF	TGTGCCAGCAGCTTACGGGACAGGGGCTCCTACGAGCAGTACTTC
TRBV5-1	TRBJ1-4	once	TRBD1	CASSEITGGERKLFF	TGCGCCAGCAGCGAGATCACAGGGGGCGAACGCAAACTGTTTTTT
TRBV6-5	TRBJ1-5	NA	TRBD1	CASSRGQSHQPQHF	TGTGCCAGCAGTAGGGGGCAGTCTCATCAGCCCCAGCATTTT
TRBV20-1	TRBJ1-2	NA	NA	CSAGIEYGYTF	TGCAGTGCCGGTATAGAGTATGGCTACACCTTC
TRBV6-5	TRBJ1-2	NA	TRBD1	CASSRTGSPYGYTF	TGTGCCAGCAGCAGGACAGGGTCCCCCTATGGCTACACCTTC
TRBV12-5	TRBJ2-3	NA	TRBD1	CASGSLLTGFTDTQYF	TGTGCTAGTGGTTCCCTCCTGACAGGGTTCACAGATACGCAGTATTTT
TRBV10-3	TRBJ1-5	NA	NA	CAISDPDRPSNQPQHF	TGTGCCATCAGTGATCCGGACAGACCCAGCAATCAGCCCCAGCATTTT
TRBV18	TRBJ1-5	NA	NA	CASSRSGNQPQHF	TGTGCCAGCTCACGGTCGGGCAATCAGCCCCAGCATTTT
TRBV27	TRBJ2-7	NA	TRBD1	CASSLLGDRGSEQYF	TGTGCCAGCAGTTTATTAGGGGACAGGGGGAGCGAGCAGTACTTC
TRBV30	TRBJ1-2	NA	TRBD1	CAWDRGYGYTF	TGTGCCTGGGACAGGGGCTATGGCTACACCTTC
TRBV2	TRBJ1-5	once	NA	CASQDRTNQPQHF	TGTGCCAGCCAAGACAGGACTAATCAGCCCCAGCATTTT
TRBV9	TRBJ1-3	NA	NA	CASSIGQSSGNTIYF	TGTGCCAGCAGCATTGGACAGAGCTCTGGAAACACCATATATTTT
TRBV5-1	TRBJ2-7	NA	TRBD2	CASSPASGVSYEQYF	TGCGCCAGCAGCCCGGCTAGCGGGGTGTCCTACGAGCAGTACTTC
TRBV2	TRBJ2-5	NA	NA	CASSEQGQGTQYF	TGTGCCAGCAGTGAACAGGGGCAGGGGACCCAGTACTTC
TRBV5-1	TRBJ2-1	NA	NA	CASTQDYYYNEQFF	TGCGCCAGCACCCAGGACTACTACTACAATGAGCAGTTCTTC
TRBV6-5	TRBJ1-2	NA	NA	CASSAGFSGGYGYTF	TGTGCCAGCAGTGCAGGGTTTTCGGGGGGTTATGGCTACACCTTC